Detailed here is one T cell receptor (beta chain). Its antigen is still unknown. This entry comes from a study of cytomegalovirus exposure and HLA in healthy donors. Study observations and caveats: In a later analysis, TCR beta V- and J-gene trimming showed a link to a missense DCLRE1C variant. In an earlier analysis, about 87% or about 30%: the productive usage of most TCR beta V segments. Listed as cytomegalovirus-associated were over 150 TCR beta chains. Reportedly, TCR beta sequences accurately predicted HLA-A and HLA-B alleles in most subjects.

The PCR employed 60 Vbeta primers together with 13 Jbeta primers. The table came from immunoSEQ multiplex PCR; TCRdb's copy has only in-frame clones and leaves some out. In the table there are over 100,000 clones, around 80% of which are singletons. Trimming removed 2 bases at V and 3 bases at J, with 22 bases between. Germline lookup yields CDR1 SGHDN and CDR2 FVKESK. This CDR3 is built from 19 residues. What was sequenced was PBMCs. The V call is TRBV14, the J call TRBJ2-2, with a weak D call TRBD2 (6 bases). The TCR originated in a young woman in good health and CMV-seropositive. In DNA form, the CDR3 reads TGTGCCAGCAGCCAACGGGAGCCGGGAAGTAAGTACTACACCGGGGAGCTGTTTTTT. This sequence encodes CASSQREPGSKYYTGELFF.